Below, 8 T cell receptor beta chains from the same sample are listed, as sequenced in a study of early T cells in non-severe SARS-CoV-2 infection. Each CDR3 protein is one row after TCRdb ran MiXCR on the 5' RACE reads. The sample holds 70,000 to 85,000 distinct CDR3 sequences, 10% to 15% seen once. The sample here was whole blood, taken at baseline. These receptor sequences come from an adult who was a healthcare worker with PCR-confirmed SARS-CoV-2 infection or an uninfected control (not recorded which). The donor label of this sample is uncertain.

At least ten counts were recorded for this clonotype. The V and J genes are TRBV4-3 and TRBJ2-3; 7 bases match TRBD2. Germline CDR1 and CDR2: LGHNA and YSLEER. The CDR3 contains 14 residues. V shed 4 bases and J 6 bases; nucleotides not matched to a gene: 7. In DNA form, the CDR3 reads TGCGCCAGCAGCCTGGGCGGGGGAGCTGATACGCAGTATTTT. Encoded protein: CASSLGGGADTQYF.

This clonotype was seen a handful of times. The chain carries TRBV3-1 and TRBJ2-7; 9 bases are a match to TRBD2. Germline-derived CDR1 and CDR2 are LGHDT and YNNKEL (reference sequence). The CDR3 sequence is 15 residues long. V shed 1 base, J shed 4 bases, and the junction held 5 bases outside the gene matches. DNA for the CDR3: TGTGCCAGCAGCCAAGTGGCGGGAGGGGGTTACGAGCAGTACTTC. Encoded protein: CASSQVAGGGYEQYF.

This clonotype was picked up a small number of times. The chain is built from TRBV29-1 and TRBJ1-4; D remains ambiguous. V was clipped by 4 bases and J by 9 bases, with 21 bases between them. The CDR3 extends over 15 amino acids. CDR1 SQVTM and CDR2 ANQGSEA come from the germline V gene. The DNA of the CDR3 is TGCAGCGTTGCCCCCATCTCCGGGCCGGGTAAAAAACTGTTTTTT. It is translated as CSVAPISGPGKKLFF.

This chain joins TRBV7-2 and TRBJ2-7; 7 bases align to TRBD2. CDR1 and CDR2 from the germline V gene are SGHTA and FQGNSA. V was pared by 0 bases and J by 6 bases, with 2 bases of the junction left unmatched. This CDR3 is built from 13 residues. The CDR3 spells CASSLAGGTEQYF. The CDR3, as DNA: TGTGCCAGCAGCTTAGCGGGGGGGACCGAGCAGTACTTC.

This clonotype was picked up many times. This chain connects TRBV6-5 to TRBJ2-7, with 13 bases fitting TRBD2. CDR1 is MNHEY and CDR2 is SVGAGI in the germline V gene. The CDR3 covers 14 residues. V dropped 7 bases and J dropped 6; count of bases not matched to a gene: 6. As DNA, the CDR3 is TGTGCCAGCATTGGACTAGCGGGGGAAGGCGAGCAGTACTTC. Translation gives CASIGLAGEGEQYF.

This clonotype was detected ten times or more. This chain uses TRBV12-3 or TRBV12-4 with TRBJ2-5, with D uncertain. The CDR3 runs to 11 residues. V was clipped by 6 bases and J by 2 bases, with 4 bases between them. CDR3 nucleotide sequence: TGTGCCAGCAGCTTTCAAGAGACCCAGTACTTC. As protein: CASSFQETQYF.

This clonotype was counted only a few times. J is TRBJ2-1 and V is TRBV6-6; 12 bases are shared with TRBD1. There are 14 residues in the CDR3. Germline V CDR1 and CDR2: MNHNY, SVGAGI (reference sequence). V dropped 10 bases and J dropped 5; count of bases not matched to a gene: 6. CDR3 residues: CATEGQGADNEQFF. The CDR3 DNA sequence: TGTGCCACCGAGGGACAGGGGGCGGACAATGAGCAGTTCTTC.

This chain uses TRBV4-3 with TRBJ2-7; TRBD1 agrees at 7 bases. The germline V gene encodes CDR1 LGHNA and CDR2 YSLEER. V dropped 6 bases and J dropped 3; count of bases not matched to a gene: 14. CDR3 length equals 16 residues. The CDR3: CASSPAGDSSYYEQYF. CDR3 sequence (DNA): TGCGCCAGCAGTCCCGCCGGGGACAGTAGTTACTACGAGCAGTACTTC.